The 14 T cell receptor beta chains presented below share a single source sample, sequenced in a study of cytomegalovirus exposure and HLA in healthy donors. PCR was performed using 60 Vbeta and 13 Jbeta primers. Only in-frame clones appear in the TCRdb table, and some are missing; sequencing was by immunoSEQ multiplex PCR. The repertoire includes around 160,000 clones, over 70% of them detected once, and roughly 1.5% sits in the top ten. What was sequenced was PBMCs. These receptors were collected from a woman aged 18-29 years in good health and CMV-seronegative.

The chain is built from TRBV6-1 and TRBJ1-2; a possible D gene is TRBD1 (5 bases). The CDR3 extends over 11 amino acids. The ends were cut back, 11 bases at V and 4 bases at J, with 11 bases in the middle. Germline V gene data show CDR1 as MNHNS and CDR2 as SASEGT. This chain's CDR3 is CAGSQVYGYTF. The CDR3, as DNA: TGTGCCGGATCACAGGTCTATGGCTACACCTTC.

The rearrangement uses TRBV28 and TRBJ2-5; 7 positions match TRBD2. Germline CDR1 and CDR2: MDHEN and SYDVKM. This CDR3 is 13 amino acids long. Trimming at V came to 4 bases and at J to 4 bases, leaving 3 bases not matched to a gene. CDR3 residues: CASSSGGSETQYF. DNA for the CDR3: TGTGCCAGCAGTTCGGGGGGTTCAGAGACCCAGTACTTC.

As DNA, the CDR3 is TGTGCCCTTACGAGGAGCTCCTACAATGAGCAGTTCTTC. It translates to CALTRSSYNEQFF. This rearrangement joins TRBV30 to TRBJ2-1; D gene unclear. The CDR3 runs to 13 residues. V was pared by 8 bases and J by 0 bases, with 11 bases between. Germline CDR1 is GTSNPN and CDR2 is SVGIG (reference sequence).

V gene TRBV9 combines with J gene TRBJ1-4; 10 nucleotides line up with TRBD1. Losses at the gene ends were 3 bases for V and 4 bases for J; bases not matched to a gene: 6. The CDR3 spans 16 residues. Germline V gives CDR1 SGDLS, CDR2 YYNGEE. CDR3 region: CASSERQGARNEKLFF. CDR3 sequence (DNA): TGTGCCAGCAGCGAGCGACAGGGGGCCCGTAATGAAAAACTGTTTTTT.

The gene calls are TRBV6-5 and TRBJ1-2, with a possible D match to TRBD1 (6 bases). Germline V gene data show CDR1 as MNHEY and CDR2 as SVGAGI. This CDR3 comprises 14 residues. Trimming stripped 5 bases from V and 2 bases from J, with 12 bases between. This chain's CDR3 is CASSPDRKNYGYTF. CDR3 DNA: TGTGCCAGCAGTCCCGACAGGAAAAACTATGGCTACACCTTC.

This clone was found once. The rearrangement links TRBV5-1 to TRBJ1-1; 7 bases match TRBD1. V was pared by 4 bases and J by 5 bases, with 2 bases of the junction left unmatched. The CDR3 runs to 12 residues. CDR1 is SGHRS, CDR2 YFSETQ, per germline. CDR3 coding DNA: TGCGCCAGCAGCCCGACAGGGACTGAAGCTTTCTTT. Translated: CASSPTGTEAFF.

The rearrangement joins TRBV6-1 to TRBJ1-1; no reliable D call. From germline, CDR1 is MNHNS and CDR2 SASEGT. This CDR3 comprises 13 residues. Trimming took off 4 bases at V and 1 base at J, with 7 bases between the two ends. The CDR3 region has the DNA TGTGCCAGCAGTGTGGGAGAGAACACTGAAGCTTTCTTT. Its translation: CASSVGENTEAFF.

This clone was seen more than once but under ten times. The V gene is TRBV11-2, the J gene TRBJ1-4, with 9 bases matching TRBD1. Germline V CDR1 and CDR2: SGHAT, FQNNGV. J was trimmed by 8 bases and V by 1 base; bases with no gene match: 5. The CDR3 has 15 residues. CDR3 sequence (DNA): TGTGCCAGCAGCTTAGGAGGGGACAGGGCGGAAAAACTGTTTTTT. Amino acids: CASSLGGDRAEKLFF.

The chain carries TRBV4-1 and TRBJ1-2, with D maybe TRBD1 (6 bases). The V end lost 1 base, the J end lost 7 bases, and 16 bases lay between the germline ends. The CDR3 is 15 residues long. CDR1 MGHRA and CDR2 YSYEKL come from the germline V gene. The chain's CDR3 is CASSQVSAGAGGYTF. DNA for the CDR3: TGCGCCAGCAGCCAAGTTTCAGCAGGGGCTGGTGGCTACACCTTC.

CDR3 region: CASRGGSGTGISGANVLTF. Here the CDR3 DNA reads TGTGCCAGCAGGGGAGGATCCGGGACAGGGATTTCTGGGGCCAACGTCCTGACTTTC. The V gene is TRBV27, the J gene TRBJ2-6; 9 nucleotides match TRBD1. Looked up from germline, CDR1 is MNHEY and CDR2 is SMNVEV (reference sequence). Trimming removed 6 bases from V and 1 base from J; junction bases left unmatched: 13. The CDR3 has 19 residues.

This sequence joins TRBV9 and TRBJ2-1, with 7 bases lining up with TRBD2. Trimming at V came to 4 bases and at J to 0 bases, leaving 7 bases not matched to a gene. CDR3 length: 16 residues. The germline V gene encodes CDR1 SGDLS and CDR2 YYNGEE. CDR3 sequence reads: CASSPSGGSSYNEQFF. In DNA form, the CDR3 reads TGTGCCAGCAGCCCCTCCGGGGGGAGCTCCTACAATGAGCAGTTCTTC.

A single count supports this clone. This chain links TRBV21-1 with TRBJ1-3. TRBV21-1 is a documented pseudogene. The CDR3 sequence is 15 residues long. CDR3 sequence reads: CASSKLESRRNTIYF. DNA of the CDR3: TGTGCCAGCAGCAAACTCGAATCTAGGCGGAACACCATATATTTT.

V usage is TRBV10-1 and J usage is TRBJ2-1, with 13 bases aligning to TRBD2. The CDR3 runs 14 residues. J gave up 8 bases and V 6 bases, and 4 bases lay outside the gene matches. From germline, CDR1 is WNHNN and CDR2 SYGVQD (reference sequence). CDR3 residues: CASSSGLAGYEQFF. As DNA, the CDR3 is TGCGCCAGCAGCTCGGGACTAGCGGGGTATGAGCAGTTCTTC.

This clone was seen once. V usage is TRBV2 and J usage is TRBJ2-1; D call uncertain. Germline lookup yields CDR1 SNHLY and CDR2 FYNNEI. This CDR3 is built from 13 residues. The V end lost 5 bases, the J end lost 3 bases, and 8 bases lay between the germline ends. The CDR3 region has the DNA TGTGCCAGCAGTTGGGCCGACTACAATGAGCAGTTCTTC. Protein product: CASSWADYNEQFF. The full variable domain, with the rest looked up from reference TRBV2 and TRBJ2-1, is EPEVTQTPSHQVTQMGQEVILRCVPISNHLYFYWYRQILGQKVEFLVSFYNNEISEKSEIFDDQFSVERPDGSNFTLKIRSTKLEDSAMYFCASSWADYNEQFFGPGTRLTVL.